This TCR beta chain stems from a study of blood T cells in healthy people across ages. Combining a sample-barcoded 5' primer with a J-beta primer mix, a second PCR ran for roughly 7 to 12 cycles. TCRdb reprocessed the 5' RACE reads via MiXCR and lists one record per CDR3 protein. In the table there are approximately 820,000 distinct CDR3 sequences, around 42% of which are singletons. Trimming shortened V by 1 base and J by 1 base, and 14 bases separated the two germline ends. Germline V lookup: CDR1 SQVTM, CDR2 ANQGSEA. This CDR3 has 15 residues. The TCR comes from a man in his sixties in good health. The rearrangement joins TRBV29-1 to TRBJ2-7; D perhaps matches TRBD2 (5 bases). The source material was blood. CDR3 nucleotide sequence: TGCAGCGTTGAAGTGGGAGCTAAACAATCCTACGAGCAGTACTTC. The encoded protein is CSVEVGAKQSYEQYF.